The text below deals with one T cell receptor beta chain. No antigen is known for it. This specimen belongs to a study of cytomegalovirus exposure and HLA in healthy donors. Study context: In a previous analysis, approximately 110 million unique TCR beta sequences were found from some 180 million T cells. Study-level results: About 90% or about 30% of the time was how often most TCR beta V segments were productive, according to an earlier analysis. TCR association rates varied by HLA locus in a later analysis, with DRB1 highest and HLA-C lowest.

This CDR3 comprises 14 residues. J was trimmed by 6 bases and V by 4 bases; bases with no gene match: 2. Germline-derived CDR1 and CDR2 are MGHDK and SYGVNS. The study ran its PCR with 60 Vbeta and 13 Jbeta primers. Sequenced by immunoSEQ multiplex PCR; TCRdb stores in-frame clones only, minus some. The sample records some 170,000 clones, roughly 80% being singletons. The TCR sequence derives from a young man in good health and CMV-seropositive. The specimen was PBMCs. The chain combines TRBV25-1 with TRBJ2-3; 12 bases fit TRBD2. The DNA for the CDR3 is TGTGCCAGCAGTGCTACTAGCGGGGGGGATACGCAGTATTTT. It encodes CASSATSGGDTQYF.